Presented here are 7 T cell receptor beta chains from one specimen sequenced in a study of response to subunit inactivated influenza vaccine (dated by TCRdb to the late 2010s). Preparation of the library involved RT-PCR. The sequencer was an Illumina HiSeq 2500. The raw public reads went through TCRdb reprocessing: fastp at Q25, MiXCR clone calling, in-frame beta chains kept. Every distinct CDR3 protein forms one entry, paired with its most common genes and DNA. The sample table shows more than 700,000 distinct CDR3 sequences, and over 20% are seen once. The ten top clones hold about 10% of the sample. Sequenced here: PBMCs from blood, sampled less than 6 days after vaccination. The receptors originated from a man aged 45-60 years who received an inactivated influenza vaccine. Donor details come from another sample of the same person, matched by shared clones.

The J gene is TRBJ2-3, the V gene TRBV20-1; D is perhaps TRBD2 (5 bases). Trimming took 2 bases from V and 6 from J, leaving 9 bases between them. The germline gives CDR1 DFQATT, CDR2 SNEGSKA (reference sequence). The CDR3 is 12 residues long. The CDR3 DNA reads as TGCAGTGCTAGAACTAGGACGGATACGCAGTATTTT. It is translated as CSARTRTDTQYF.

The J gene is TRBJ2-7, the V gene TRBV2, with 11 bases aligning to TRBD1. Germline-derived CDR1 and CDR2 are SNHLY and FYNNEI. The CDR3 has 14 amino acids. V lost 7 bases to trimming and J lost 3 bases; unmatched junction nucleotides: 5. CDR3 residues: CASNAGQGGYEQYF. The CDR3 coding sequence is TGTGCCAGCAATGCGGGACAGGGGGGCTACGAGCAGTACTTC.

This clonotype was seen ten or more times. This chain connects TRBV5-1 to TRBJ2-3, with D hard to call. Germline assignment: CDR1 SGHRS and CDR2 YFSETQ. Trimming left V 4 bases short and J 2 bases short, with 5 bases between. The CDR3 consists of 12 residues. The CDR3 spells CASSVDTDTQYF. As DNA, the CDR3 is TGCGCCAGCAGCGTGGACACAGATACGCAGTATTTT.

V and J are TRBV3-1 and TRBJ2-1; D unclear. Trimming removed 1 base from V and 3 bases from J, with 13 bases in between. Germline V gene sequence: CDR1 LGHDT, CDR2 YNNKEL (reference sequence). This CDR3 has 16 amino acids. DNA for the CDR3: TGTGCCAGCAGCCAAGGGTTCAGGACGAACTACAATGAGCAGTTCTTC. Protein: CASSQGFRTNYNEQFF.

This sequence joins TRBV5-1 and TRBJ2-5; D unresolved. Germline CDR1 SGHRS, CDR2 YFSETQ. The length of the CDR3 is 16 residues. V dropped 4 bases and J dropped 4 bases, with 20 bases sitting between them. The CDR3 reads CASSLNSDTGRETQYF. CDR3 DNA: TGCGCCAGCAGCCTGAACTCAGACACCGGACGAGAGACCCAGTACTTC.

This clonotype appeared a few times. V usage is TRBV7-2 and J usage is TRBJ1-2; D remains ambiguous. The CDR3 runs 14 residues. Trimming left V 1 base short and J 8 bases short, with 14 bases between. In germline, CDR1 is SGHTA, CDR2 FQGNSA. The chain's CDR3 is CASSLGVGLTGYTF. CDR3 DNA: TGTGCCAGCAGCTTAGGCGTAGGGTTAACAGGCTACACCTTC.

V and J are TRBV5-1 and TRBJ2-1, with D possibly being TRBD2 (5 bases). This CDR3 comprises 14 residues. Trimming removed 10 bases from V and 9 bases from J, with 23 bases in between. Germline V gene sequence: CDR1 SGHRS, CDR2 YFSETQ. Here the CDR3 reads CASGLGGSRGEQFF. The CDR3 nucleotides read TGCGCCTCCGGCCTCGGTGGGAGTAGAGGTGAGCAGTTCTTC.